The 10 T cell receptor beta chains presented below share a single source sample, sequenced in a study of vaccination effects on CD4 cells after COVID-19. Their antigens are not known. Clones were read by immunoSEQ multiplex PCR, and TCRdb kept only the in-frame ones, dropping some. Of tens of thousands of clones in the sample, around 68% were seen once. Prior to sequencing, the ViraFEST assay stimulated PBMC with viral peptide pools, which expanded the antigen-specific CD4+ T cells. Culturing for approximately 10 days preceded CD4+ T cell isolation. None of these healthy vaccinees had been infected with SARS-CoV-2 before vaccination. The sequenced sample was CD4+ T cells from PBMCs cultured with SARS-CoV-2 spike peptides, obtained before COVID-19 vaccination. The receptors were gathered from a human donor who received a COVID-19 vaccine.

This clone turned up a few times. V and J are TRBV6-2 or TRBV6-3 and TRBJ2-2; a weak D match, TRBD1 (5 bases). The CDR3 has 15 amino acids. Germline V gene data show CDR1 as MNHEY and CDR2 as SVGEGT. With 6 bases removed from V and 6 bases from J, the gap between germline ends came to 17 bases. CDR3 coding DNA: TGTGCCAGCAGCCCAGGACAAGGGAAACCCGGGGAGCTGTTTTTT. This gives the protein CASSPGQGKPGELFF.

This chain joins TRBV5-6 and TRBJ2-1; 10 bases align to TRBD2. Per the germline V gene, CDR1 is SGHDT and CDR2 is YYEEEE. With 4 bases clipped from V and 4 bases from J, the junction kept 5 bases outside the gene matches. There are 15 residues in the CDR3. This chain's CDR3 is CASSVGLADYNEQFF. The CDR3 DNA sequence: TGTGCCAGCAGCGTCGGACTAGCGGATTACAATGAGCAGTTCTTC. The whole variable domain, remainder taken from reference TRBV5-6 and TRBJ2-1, is DAGVTQSPTHLIKTRGQQVTLRCSPKSGHDTVSWYQQALGQGPQFIFQYYEEEERQRGNFPDRFSGHQFPNYSSELNVNALLLGDSALYLCASSVGLADYNEQFFGPGTRLTVL.

The rearrangement links TRBV30 to TRBJ2-6; the D is unclear. CDR1 is GTSNPN, CDR2 SVGIG, per germline (reference sequence). CDR3 length equals 15 residues. V lost 3 bases and J 4 bases, leaving 13 bases between the germline ends. CDR3 sequence reads: CAWSPETSGANVLTF. In nucleotides, the CDR3 is TGTGCCTGGAGCCCCGAGACCTCCGGGGCCAACGTCCTGACTTTC.

This clone has a single count. This chain joins TRBV12-3 or TRBV12-4 and TRBJ2-5; TRBD1 matches at 7 bases. With 6 bases clipped from V and 5 bases from J, the junction kept 6 bases outside the gene matches. This CDR3 comprises 13 residues. The DNA for the CDR3 is TGTGCCAGCAGCACAGGGGATCCCGAGACCCAGTACTTC. Amino acid sequence: CASSTGDPETQYF.

The chain carries TRBV2 and TRBJ2-3; perhaps D is TRBD1 or TRBD2 (5 bases each). V was cut by 8 bases and J by 1 base, with 10 bases left in between. Germline values: CDR1 SNHLY, CDR2 FYNNEI. The CDR3 consists of 13 residues. The CDR3 DNA follows: TGTGCCAGCCCGCCGGGGCGCACAGATACGCAGTATTTT. It translates to CASPPGRTDTQYF.

The chain links TRBV5-6 to TRBJ2-5; unclear D gene. Germline V CDR1 and CDR2: SGHDT, YYEEEE. The CDR3 is 15 amino acids. The ends were cut back, 5 bases at V and 2 bases at J, with 16 bases in the middle. CDR3 in amino acids: CASRTSVGGQETQYF. CDR3 in DNA: TGTGCCAGCAGAACCTCCGTCGGTGGGCAAGAGACCCAGTACTTC.

The chain links TRBV27 to TRBJ1-1, with TRBD1 as a possible D gene (6 bases). The V gene lost 8 bases and the J gene lost 1 base, with 17 bases spanning the gap. Germline values: CDR1 MNHEY, CDR2 SMNVEV (reference sequence). CDR3 length: 15 residues. CDR3 nucleotides: TGTGCCAGCCGCTTAGGATGGGGGCAGAACACTGAAGCTTTCTTT. Translated: CASRLGWGQNTEAFF.

The V and J genes are TRBV11-1 and TRBJ2-2; TRBD1 matches at 8 bases. Trimming took 5 bases from V and 3 from J; bases not matched to a gene: 5. The CDR3 runs 15 residues. CDR1 SGHAT and CDR2 FQDESV come from the germline V gene (reference sequence). CDR3 residues: CASSLDRVDTGELFF. The CDR3 coding sequence is TGTGCCAGCAGCCTGGACAGGGTGGACACCGGGGAGCTGTTTTTT.

The chain recombines TRBV9 with TRBJ1-2; no clear D gene. Trimming took 2 bases from V and 1 from J, leaving 3 bases between them. The CDR3 sequence is 12 residues long. CDR1 and CDR2 (germline): SGDLS, YYNGEE. The DNA for the CDR3 is TGTGCCAGCAGCGTTTTTAACTATGGCTACACCTTC. Residues: CASSVFNYGYTF.

The V call is TRBV30, the J call TRBJ1-4, with no clear D. The CDR3 sequence is 15 residues long. V was trimmed by 2 bases and J by 0 bases, leaving 10 bases between them. Germline V CDR1 and CDR2: GTSNPN, SVGIG (reference sequence). This CDR3 reads CAWSQGFATNEKLFF. The CDR3 DNA reads as TGTGCCTGGAGTCAAGGGTTTGCAACTAATGAAAAACTGTTTTTT.